This record covers a single T cell receptor (beta chain). The data were taken from a study of blood T cells in healthy people across ages. Germline-derived CDR1 and CDR2 are DFQATT and SNEGSKA (reference sequence). This CDR3 is 11 amino acids long. Combining a sample-barcoded 5' primer with a J-beta primer mix, a second PCR ran for roughly 6 to 11 cycles. TCRdb reanalysed the 5' RACE reads using MiXCR and keeps one entry per CDR3 protein. This table has roughly 930,000 distinct CDR3 sequences, about 48% appearing once. The receptor was isolated from a man aged 30 to 45 in good health. Sequencing input: blood. V usage is TRBV20-1 and J usage is TRBJ1-2; 9 nucleotides agree with TRBD1. Here the CDR3 DNA reads TGCAATGCAAGGGGACAGGGCGGCTACACCTTC. Translating it yields CNARGQGGYTF.